This T cell receptor (beta chain) is drawn from a study of identical twins (dated by TCRdb to 2016 to 2017). Some background on the complete study: To test whether fetal clonotypes persist, the study used deep sequencing on TCR alpha and beta repertoires from monozygotic twins, unrelated adults of various ages, and cord blood. Replicate twin experiments were performed at different times using different library preparation protocols to rule out contamination. What the study reported, not specific to this receptor: Fewer insertions were carried by abundant cord blood beta clonotypes; a weaker similar trend was observed in young adult naive repertoires, while no such trend was observed in memory repertoires. Excess twin sharing in beta out-of-frame sequences was weaker because fewer shared sequences lowered the signal-to-noise ratio. Because the same donors could not be followed over many years, the conclusions depended on cross-sectional statistical analysis. In monozygotic twins, out-of-frame TCR alpha sharing was systematically underestimated by recombination models, although the models agreed with sharing between unrelated individuals. Compared with coincidental sharing between unrelated individuals, an excess of low generation-probability sequences was observed among out-of-frame TCR alpha sequences shared between twins. Invariant T cells such as MAIT and iNKT could partly confound zero-insertion analyses, though diverse VJ usage argued against this for most clonotypes.

The method was 5' RACE. Sequenced on an Illumina HiSeq 2000. A universal primer binding site was introduced by template switching, and a unique molecular identifier was present in the final cDNA, enabling accurate counting of TCR cDNA molecules. Specific primers in the conserved constant-segment region were used to synthesize first-strand cDNA for TCR alpha and beta chains. To control for contamination, every cDNA library carried two barcodes: a SMART-Mk sample barcode plus Illumina barcodes. TruSeq adapter sequences along with Illumina sample barcodes were introduced in two successive PCR steps. TCR alpha and beta cDNA libraries were sequenced on the Illumina HiSeq platform with custom primers. The study's own analysis went as follows. MiGEC was used to process raw reads and extract unique molecular identifiers, and MiXCR was used to find CDR3 positions. Recombination models were inferred per individual with the repgenHMM and IGoR tools using an EM algorithm. The tcR package in R was used for shared clonotype analysis, with sharing normalized by the product of cloneset sizes. To study raw recombination free of thymic and clonal selection effects, out-of-frame nonproductive sequences were analyzed. The raw public reads went through TCRdb reprocessing: fastp at Q25, MiXCR clone calling, in-frame beta chains kept. Identical CDR3 proteins give one entry, which carries the most common genes and DNA. TCRdb's processing, not the study's, gives the V and J calls here. In all, the sample holds about 690,000 distinct CDR3 sequences, and about 20% of those were seen once. The top ten hold 4% to 5.5% of the sample.

The CDR3 covers 17 residues, taking in both the cysteine and the phenylalanine. Kept here is only the CDR3 DNA, which spans 51 bases and is read in frame from base 1. The germline V gene gives CDR1 as MNHNS and CDR2 as SASEGT. The V end gives up 6 bases and the J end 0 bases, leaving 6 bases in the junction not matched to a gene. Only healthy Caucasian donors were included. Three pairs of female monozygotic twins, all aged roughly 18 to 29 years, made up the twin cohort. RNA for TCR libraries was isolated from peripheral blood mononuclear cells. This clonotype turned up a few times. This receptor's antigen is unknown. One base away there is no much larger clone; base qualities are not given. The same sample was also studied in work on T cells expressing NK-cell markers. The second source states: TCR beta-chain repertoires were profiled in sorted CD3+CD56+NKG2C+, CD3+CD56+NKG2C- and CD3+CD56-NKG2C+ T-cell subsets from several donors. Among the eight sequenced donors, only one was HCMV-seronegative, while the other seven were HCMV-seropositive. To restrict sorting to alphabetaTCR-expressing T cells, an anti-gammadeltaTCR antibody was added in several experiments. For more than 5 donors, the dominant CD3+CD56+NKG2C+ clonotypes were among the top 10 CD8+ clonotypes and accounted for roughly 1.0-7.5% of CD8+ T cells. Those dominant clonotypes were again the most abundant among CD3+CD56-NKG2C+ cells in several donors, at about 25-65%. Whether the expanded NKG2C-expressing T cell clones were specific for HCMV antigens was left unclear. The study sequenced eight donors, all healthy volunteers chosen at random: three men and five women. To determine HCMV serostatus, a commercial ELISA kit was used to detect HCMV-specific IgG in serum. For about six donors, bulk peripheral blood T-cell repertoires were also sequenced from unsorted PBMC. MIGEC was used to demultiplex reads and group the reads by UMI, and MiTCR was used to assemble and quantify clonotypes. To remove erroneous sequences, TCR cDNA sequences were retained only when supported by two or more reads. The tcR package was used for downstream repertoire analysis, and clonotypes were matched across fractions by CDR3 nucleotide sequence plus V segment. Antigen specificity was annotated against VDJdb with VDJmatch, allowing one amino acid substitution in CDR3.

The V and J genes are TRBV6-1 and TRBJ2-1; 12 of the junction bases match TRBD2. This TCR was sampled from a woman aged 18-29 years in good health. The sequenced sample was PBMCs. The nucleotides are TGTGCCAGCAGCCCCGTGACTAGCGGGAGCTCCTACAATGAGCAGTTCTTC. It codes for CASSPVTSGSSYNEQFF.